This TCR beta chain is drawn from a study of STAT5B mutations in CD4+ large granular lymphocyte leukemia. Study-wide points: Patient CD4-sorted repertoires looked more clonal than healthy CD4+ repertoires, even without putative leukemic clones. Main leukemic clonotypes were patient-specific, but 25% appeared at low frequency elsewhere.

Concerning this clone itself: Its antigen is unidentified.

This CDR3 region has 14 residues. After removal of 4 bases from V and 4 bases from J, the junction contained 3 bases not matched to a gene. Germline V gives CDR1 SGHDT, CDR2 YYEEEE. The assay was run at survey level. Per the original data handling: A productive frequency of 2.59 x 10-5 was the lowest detectable. Some clones are missing from TCRdb's copy, which holds only in-frame ones; the method was immunoSEQ multiplex PCR. Clonal size and the V and J genes are those of that table, whereas D and trimming came from the DNA. In the table there are over 25,000 clones, roughly four fifths of which are singletons.

The V and J genes are TRBV5-6 and TRBJ2-3; 10 bases are a match to TRBD2. This TCR was sampled from a human donor in good health. Sequenced sample: CD4+ T cells from blood buffy coats. CDR3 region: CASSRLAGPDTQYF. The CDR3 region has the DNA TGTGCCAGCAGCAGACTAGCGGGCCCAGATACGCAGTATTTT.